This T cell receptor (beta chain) was obtained from a study of cytomegalovirus exposure and HLA in healthy donors. Across the whole study: Samples from HLA-typed donors yielded around 79 million unique TCRs in an early data release. Falling in the Caucasian-associated ancestry cluster were about 83% of approximately 410 genotyped donors. Regarding the study as a whole: The study designated over 150 TCR beta chains cytomegalovirus-associated. TCR beta sequences reportedly predicted most subjects' HLA-A and HLA-B alleles accurately.

PCR used 60 Vbeta primers and 13 Jbeta primers. Profiling relied on immunoSEQ multiplex PCR, and the TCRdb table lists in-frame clones only, not all of them. The sample yields over 150,000 clones, 70% to 80% seen once. This CDR3 has 13 amino acids. Germline V CDR1 and CDR2: MDHEN, SYDVKM. The J segment lost 6 bases and the V segment lost 4 bases, leaving 4 bases of the junction unmatched. In this sample, this clone turned up once. Its antigen is still unknown. Sequenced material: PBMCs. The clonotype comes from a man in his fifties or sixties in good health and CMV-seronegative. The V and J genes are TRBV28 and TRBJ1-2; TRBD1 matches 8 bases. The CDR3: CASSSGQEDGYTF. CDR3 coding DNA: TGTGCCAGCAGTTCGGGACAGGAGGATGGCTACACCTTC.